Described below is a single T cell receptor (beta chain) sequence and its context. Germline CDR1 and CDR2: MRHNA and SNTAGT. The CDR3 extends over 15 amino acids. J lost 4 bases, V lost 8 bases, and 11 bases had no gene match. The sample belongs to a study of T cell changes during pregnancy in multiple sclerosis. TCRdb keeps only in-frame clones here, not all; method: immunoSEQ multiplex PCR. Of about 68,000 clones listed, less than 95% are singletons. The sequence came from a female donor with multiple sclerosis, enrolled in a pregnancy study. The V call is TRBV6-4, the J call TRBJ1-2; 9 bases map to TRBD1. Specimen: peripheral blood, collected in the second trimester of pregnancy. Here the CDR3 DNA reads TGTGCCAGCTCCGTGGGACAGGGACAGGGCTATGGCTACACCTTC. It encodes CASSVGQGQGYGYTF.